The T cell receptor (beta chain) described here comes from a study of CD8 T cells in ankylosing spondylitis. With regard to this clonotype: Its target is not known.

Study findings and constraints: It was reported that disease-linked clones were significantly enriched in matched ankylosing spondylitis synovial fluid. A motif in TCR beta, a set of under ten highly homologous variants, appeared characteristic of ankylosing spondylitis blood.

Quantitative molecular-barcoded 5'-RACE generated the TCR beta libraries. One entry per CDR3 protein results from TCRdb running MiXCR on the 5' RACE reads. The table lists some 200,000 distinct CDR3 sequences, 10% to 15% of them singletons. V lost 0 bases, J lost 4 bases, and 6 bases lay in between. CDR1 and CDR2 (germline): MGHRA, YSYEKL. The CDR3 runs 13 residues. The chain is built from TRBV4-1 and TRBJ2-5; no definite D call. This sequence was found in a male donor with ankylosing spondylitis or in good health (not recorded which). Sequencing was performed on blood, either unsorted or a sorted T cell fraction (not recorded which). This chain's CDR3 is CASSQETGETQYF. The CDR3 DNA follows: TGCGCCAGCAGCCAAGAGACGGGAGAGACCCAGTACTTC.